This passage covers 11 T cell receptor beta chains from one sample sequenced in a study of blood T cell repertoires in COVID-19. Generated by immunoSEQ multiplex PCR, the TCRdb table keeps only in-frame clones and is missing some. The table shows some 240,000 clones, with approximately 83% occurring only once. The sequenced sample consisted of PBMCs or T cells enriched from blood (not recorded which). All receptors derive from a woman in her thirties or forties with acute COVID-19.

The chain links TRBV30 to TRBJ1-3; D may be TRBD1 (5 bases). The CDR3 covers 15 residues. In germline, CDR1 is GTSNPN, CDR2 SVGIG (reference sequence). Trimming pared 0 bases from V and 4 bases from J, leaving 13 bases between. For the CDR3, the DNA is TGTGCCTGGAGTGTAGGGGCGGCAGGGGGAAACACCATATATTTT. Its protein product is CAWSVGAAGGNTIYF.

The V call is TRBV19, the J call TRBJ2-5; D is perhaps TRBD2 (5 bases). This CDR3 has 11 amino acids. The germline V and J ends were trimmed by 5 bases and 10 bases, with 11 bases remaining between them. Germline V gene data show CDR1 as LNHDA and CDR2 as SQIVND (reference sequence). The CDR3 is CASSSGSIQYF. The CDR3 DNA sequence: TGTGCCAGTAGTTCGGGATCTATCCAGTACTTC.

V usage is TRBV5-1 and J usage is TRBJ1-1; 9 bases fit TRBD1. The junction had 8 bases not matched to a gene; V was cut back by 4 bases and J by 1 base. Germline V gene lookup returns CDR1 SGHRS and CDR2 YFSETQ. The CDR3 has 16 residues. The chain's CDR3 is CASSPRTGEGNTEAFF. The CDR3 DNA reads as TGCGCCAGCAGCCCGAGGACAGGGGAGGGGAACACTGAAGCTTTCTTT.

The chain links TRBV19 to TRBJ2-5, with TRBD1 identical over 7 bases. The CDR3 runs to 14 residues. V dropped 7 bases and J dropped 4; count of bases not matched to a gene: 9. From germline, CDR1 is LNHDA and CDR2 SQIVND (reference sequence). This chain's CDR3 is CASMGARGRETQYF. CDR3 DNA sequence: TGTGCCAGTATGGGGGCCAGGGGGAGAGAGACCCAGTACTTC.

The rearrangement uses TRBV5-3 and TRBJ2-1; TRBD1 is a possible D gene (5 bases). TRBV5-3 has ORF status, its function being uncertain. The CDR3 extends over 16 amino acids. The ends were cut back, 1 base at V and 0 bases at J, with 11 bases in the middle. The CDR3 nucleotides read TGTGCCAGAAGCTTGATAAGGGGTAGCTCCTACAATGAGCAGTTCTTC. This gives the protein CARSLIRGSSYNEQFF.

The J gene is TRBJ2-3, the V gene TRBV7-8; 7 positions agree with TRBD2. The germline V gene encodes CDR1 SGHVS and CDR2 FQNEAQ. The length of the CDR3 is 16 residues. The trim removed 1 base at V and 6 bases at J, leaving 10 bases unmatched. The CDR3 DNA reads as TGTGCCAGCAGCTTAGGTACGCGGACTAGTACCGATACGCAGTATTTT. Translated: CASSLGTRTSTDTQYF.

In DNA form, the CDR3 reads TGTGCCAGCACGGAACAGGGGAACTTCAATTCACCCCTCCACTTT. Translation gives CASTEQGNFNSPLHF. The rearrangement joins TRBV11-1 to TRBJ1-6; 7 positions match TRBD1. This CDR3 spans 15 amino acids. CDR1 SGHAT and CDR2 FQDESV come from the germline V gene (reference sequence). Losses at the gene ends were 7 bases for V and 7 bases for J; bases not matched to a gene: 10.

V usage is TRBV5-4 and J usage is TRBJ1-2; maybe TRBD1 (5 bases). V gave up 4 bases and J gave up 3 bases, with 10 bases separating them. The CDR3 is made up of 13 amino acids. Germline CDR1 reads SGHNT; CDR2 reads YYREEE (reference sequence). The CDR3 region has the DNA TGTGCCAGCAGCATACGGGGGGACTATGGCTACACCTTC. Translating it yields CASSIRGDYGYTF. Full variable domain (remainder filled in from reference TRBV5-4 and TRBJ1-2): ETGVTQSPTHLIKTRGQQVTLRCSSQSGHNTVSWYQQALGQGPQFIFQYYREEENGRGNFPPRFSGLQFPNYSSELNVNALELDDSALYLCASSIRGDYGYTFGSGTRLTVV.

This rearrangement joins TRBV3-1 (or the pseudogene TRBV3-2) to TRBJ1-2; possible D gene TRBD1, 5 bases. V dropped 3 bases and J dropped 7 bases, with 15 bases sitting between them. The CDR3 sequence is 14 residues long. The V gene's germline CDR1 is LGHDT and CDR2 YNNKEL (reference sequence). Here the CDR3 reads CASSHLGQDLGYTF. The CDR3 region has the DNA TGTGCCAGCAGCCACCTAGGACAAGACCTTGGCTACACCTTC.

V and J are TRBV5-7 and TRBJ1-2, with D perhaps matching TRBD1 (5 bases). TRBV5-7 is labeled an ORF, and its function is uncertain. This CDR3 has 18 residues. V was cut by 2 bases and J by 2 bases, with 22 bases left in between. Written as DNA, the CDR3 is TGTGCCAGCAGCTTCGCCGTCGATGTAAGGGGCGAAAACTATGGCTACACCTTC. This codes for CASSFAVDVRGENYGYTF.

This chain joins TRBV27 and TRBJ1-1, with D perhaps matching TRBD1 (6 bases). In germline, CDR1 is MNHEY, CDR2 SMNVEV (reference sequence). V lost 8 bases to trimming and J lost 6 bases, with 16 bases between them. This CDR3 is built from 13 residues. The CDR3 DNA sequence: TGTGCCAGCCGACCTCTGGGGGGGCCTGAAGCTTTCTTT. Residues: CASRPLGGPEAFF.